This is a list of T cell receptor beta chains from one sample in a study of Ad26.COV2.S vaccination and SARS-CoV-2 variants. Using immunoSEQ multiplex PCR, the repertoire was profiled, and TCRdb retains in-frame clones only, with some absent. The data hold roughly 300,000 clones, with approximately 86% observed a single time. The sample in question was peripheral blood, obtained in a trial of Ad26.COV2.S vaccine versus placebo. Receptors were obtained from a person aged 18-60 years who received the Ad26.COV2.S COVID-19 vaccine or a placebo. Both conserved end residues are part of each CDR3. A D gene is named only where the DNA matches it firmly. Size tells how often a clone was seen (once, few, many) or the class of an expanded clone, and some rows leave it out.

d_call: .
clone_size: .
cdr3_length: 15
j_call: TRBJ1-4
v_call: TRBV7-6
cdr3_aa: CASSSLTIPNEKLFF
cdr3_nt: TGTGCCAGCAGCTCGTTGACTATCCCTAATGAAAAACTGTTTTTT

d_call: .
clone_size: .
cdr3_length: 17
j_call: TRBJ2-7
v_call: TRBV11-2
cdr3_aa: CASSLRYWGDSSYEQYF
cdr3_nt: TGTGCCAGCAGCCTCCGTTATTGGGGGGATAGCTCCTACGAGCAGTACTTC

d_call: .
clone_size: once
cdr3_length: 15
j_call: TRBJ2-2
v_call: TRBV5-1
cdr3_aa: CASSTGHSNTGELFF
cdr3_nt: TGCGCCAGCAGTACCGGACACTCGAACACCGGGGAGCTGTTTTTT

d_call: .
clone_size: .
cdr3_length: 14
j_call: TRBJ1-6
v_call: TRBV28
cdr3_aa: CASWGGSYNSPLHF
cdr3_nt: TGTGCCAGCTGGGGAGGCTCCTATAATTCACCCCTCCACTTT

d_call: TRBD1
clone_size: .
cdr3_length: 15
j_call: TRBJ1-5
v_call: TRBV6-5
cdr3_aa: CASRQGAVSNQPQHF
cdr3_nt: TGTGCCAGCAGACAGGGGGCGGTCAGCAATCAGCCCCAGCATTTT

d_call: .
clone_size: few
cdr3_length: 13
j_call: TRBJ2-7
v_call: TRBV12-3/TRBV12-4
cdr3_aa: CATKPGPAYEQYF
cdr3_nt: TGTGCCACTAAGCCGGGGCCAGCCTACGAGCAGTACTTC

d_call: .
clone_size: .
cdr3_length: 16
j_call: TRBJ1-5
v_call: TRBV19
cdr3_aa: CASNPRDTLGNQPQHF
cdr3_nt: TGTGCCAGTAACCCCCGGGACACCTTGGGAAATCAGCCCCAGCATTTT

d_call: .
clone_size: few
cdr3_length: 17
j_call: TRBJ1-5
v_call: TRBV4-1
cdr3_aa: CASSPERGQYSNQPQHF
cdr3_nt: TGCGCCAGCAGCCCCGAAAGAGGACAGTATAGCAATCAGCCCCAGCATTTT

d_call: TRBD1
clone_size: few
cdr3_length: 15
j_call: TRBJ1-4
v_call: TRBV7-6
cdr3_aa: CASSRGTATVEKLFF
cdr3_nt: TGTGCCAGCAGTCGCGGGACAGCGACGGTCGAAAAACTGTTTTTT

d_call: .
clone_size: once
cdr3_length: 14
j_call: TRBJ2-7
v_call: TRBV7-2
cdr3_aa: CASSPTLDSYEQYF
cdr3_nt: TGTGCCAGCAGCCCTACCTTAGACAGCTACGAGCAGTACTTC

d_call: .
clone_size: .
cdr3_length: 19
j_call: TRBJ2-6
v_call: TRBV7-2
cdr3_aa: CASSLRVGFSSSGANVLTF
cdr3_nt: TGTGCCAGCAGCTTAAGGGTTGGGTTTTCTAGCTCTGGGGCCAACGTCCTGACTTTC

d_call: .
clone_size: .
cdr3_length: 13
j_call: TRBJ2-7
v_call: TRBV29-1
cdr3_aa: CSVEPGDFNEQYF
cdr3_nt: TGCAGCGTTGAGCCAGGAGACTTCAACGAGCAGTACTTC

d_call: TRBD1
clone_size: .
cdr3_length: 15
j_call: TRBJ2-2
v_call: TRBV19
cdr3_aa: CASSWSGGRTGELFF
cdr3_nt: TGTGCCAGTAGTTGGTCAGGGGGCCGAACCGGGGAGCTGTTTTTT

d_call: .
clone_size: .
cdr3_length: 14
j_call: TRBJ2-3
v_call: TRBV2
cdr3_aa: CASSLGASTDTQYF
cdr3_nt: TGTGCCAGCAGTCTCGGGGCTAGCACAGATACGCAGTATTTT

d_call: .
clone_size: .
cdr3_length: 13
j_call: TRBJ1-1
v_call: TRBV10-3
cdr3_aa: CAISESGDTEAFF
cdr3_nt: TGTGCCATCAGTGAGTCAGGGGATACTGAAGCTTTCTTT

d_call: TRBD2
clone_size: .
cdr3_length: 16
j_call: TRBJ2-7
v_call: TRBV27
cdr3_aa: CASSLAGLAGAHEQYF
cdr3_nt: TGTGCCAGCAGTTTAGCCGGTCTAGCGGGAGCCCACGAGCAGTACTTC

d_call: .
clone_size: .
cdr3_length: 13
j_call: TRBJ1-1
v_call: TRBV19
cdr3_aa: CASSKTRDAEAFF
cdr3_nt: TGTGCCAGTAGTAAAACCAGGGACGCTGAAGCTTTCTTT

d_call: .
clone_size: .
cdr3_length: 14
j_call: TRBJ1-1
v_call: TRBV7-2
cdr3_aa: CASSLTFVNTEAFF
cdr3_nt: TGTGCCAGCAGCTTAACATTTGTGAACACTGAAGCTTTCTTT

d_call: TRBD1
clone_size: .
cdr3_length: 14
j_call: TRBJ2-1
v_call: TRBV6-1
cdr3_aa: CASSDGQGPIEQFF
cdr3_nt: TGTGCCAGCAGTGACGGACAGGGGCCGATTGAGCAGTTCTTC

d_call: TRBD2
clone_size: .
cdr3_length: 16
j_call: TRBJ2-2
v_call: TRBV29-1
cdr3_aa: CSVETSGEVDTGELFF
cdr3_nt: TGCAGCGTTGAGACTAGCGGGGAGGTAGACACCGGGGAGCTGTTTTTT

d_call: .
clone_size: .
cdr3_length: 14
j_call: TRBJ1-1
v_call: TRBV7-2
cdr3_aa: CASSFGRGTTEAFF
cdr3_nt: TGTGCCAGCAGCTTCGGAAGGGGTACTACTGAAGCTTTCTTT

d_call: TRBD1
clone_size: .
cdr3_length: 13
j_call: TRBJ2-7
v_call: TRBV2
cdr3_aa: CASRWTGDYEQYF
cdr3_nt: TGTGCCAGCAGATGGACAGGTGATTACGAGCAGTACTTC

d_call: TRBD2
clone_size: .
cdr3_length: 15
j_call: TRBJ2-1
v_call: TRBV19
cdr3_aa: CASSRLAGGYNEQFF
cdr3_nt: TGTGCCAGTAGCCGTCTAGCGGGAGGCTACAATGAGCAGTTCTTC

d_call: .
clone_size: .
cdr3_length: 13
j_call: TRBJ1-2
v_call: TRBV5-6
cdr3_aa: CASSPDSSYGYTF
cdr3_nt: TGTGCCAGCAGCCCGGACAGCTCCTATGGCTACACCTTC

d_call: TRBD1
clone_size: .
cdr3_length: 17
j_call: TRBJ1-4
v_call: TRBV5-1
cdr3_aa: CASSFGTGGLTNEKLFF
cdr3_nt: TGCGCCAGCAGCTTCGGGACAGGGGGTTTAACTAATGAAAAACTGTTTTTT

d_call: TRBD2
clone_size: .
cdr3_length: 15
j_call: TRBJ2-3
v_call: TRBV7-9
cdr3_aa: CASSPLAGATDTQYF
cdr3_nt: TGTGCCAGCAGCCCACTAGCGGGGGCCACAGATACGCAGTATTTT

d_call: TRBD1
clone_size: .
cdr3_length: 16
j_call: TRBJ2-5
v_call: TRBV25-1
cdr3_aa: CASSRRPGQGEETQYF
cdr3_nt: TGTGCCAGCAGTCGCCGACCGGGACAGGGTGAAGAGACCCAGTACTTC

d_call: TRBD2
clone_size: .
cdr3_length: 16
j_call: TRBJ2-2
v_call: TRBV19
cdr3_aa: CATTLGRTSGTGELFF
cdr3_nt: TGTGCCACTACCCTGGGGAGGACTAGCGGCACCGGGGAGCTGTTTTTT

d_call: TRBD2
clone_size: .
cdr3_length: 14
j_call: TRBJ2-5
v_call: TRBV4-2
cdr3_aa: CASSQGPGGETQYF
cdr3_nt: TGTGCCAGCAGCCAAGGCCCGGGAGGGGAGACCCAGTACTTC

d_call: .
clone_size: .
cdr3_length: 12
j_call: TRBJ1-1
v_call: TRBV18
cdr3_aa: CASEKGDAEAFF
cdr3_nt: TGTGCCAGCGAGAAAGGGGACGCTGAAGCTTTCTTT

d_call: TRBD1
clone_size: .
cdr3_length: 14
j_call: TRBJ1-1
v_call: TRBV6-2/TRBV6-3
cdr3_aa: CASSQDRANTEAFF
cdr3_nt: TGTGCCAGCAGTCAGGACAGGGCGAACACTGAAGCTTTCTTT

d_call: .
clone_size: .
cdr3_length: 15
j_call: TRBJ1-2
v_call: TRBV18
cdr3_aa: CASSGLKGMGYGYTF
cdr3_nt: TGTGCCAGCTCAGGTCTGAAGGGGATGGGCTATGGCTACACCTTC

d_call: TRBD1
clone_size: .
cdr3_length: 15
j_call: TRBJ1-1
v_call: TRBV6-2/TRBV6-3
cdr3_aa: CASSYSQGARTEAFF
cdr3_nt: TGTGCCAGCAGTTACTCACAGGGGGCGCGGACTGAAGCTTTCTTT

d_call: .
clone_size: .
cdr3_length: 16
j_call: TRBJ2-2
v_call: TRBV4-3
cdr3_aa: CASSQDFLAATGELFF
cdr3_nt: TGCGCCAGCAGCCAAGATTTCCTAGCCGCTACCGGGGAGCTGTTTTTT

d_call: .
clone_size: .
cdr3_length: 13
j_call: TRBJ2-2
v_call: TRBV7-3
cdr3_aa: CASSPREAGELFF
cdr3_nt: TGTGCCAGCAGCCCCAGGGAGGCCGGGGAGCTGTTTTTT

d_call: .
clone_size: .
cdr3_length: 14
j_call: TRBJ2-7
v_call: TRBV19
cdr3_aa: CASSQRGRVYEQYF
cdr3_nt: TGTGCCAGTAGTCAGAGGGGCAGAGTCTACGAGCAGTACTTC

d_call: .
clone_size: .
cdr3_length: 13
j_call: TRBJ1-2
v_call: TRBV29-1
cdr3_aa: CSAVTGQNYGYTF
cdr3_nt: TGCAGCGCTGTAACCGGACAGAACTATGGCTACACCTTC

d_call: .
clone_size: .
cdr3_length: 14
j_call: TRBJ1-3
v_call: TRBV24-1
cdr3_aa: CATSDPTVGNTIYF
cdr3_nt: TGTGCCACCAGTGATCCCACGGTTGGAAACACCATATATTTT